This record looks at one T cell receptor beta chain sequence and its context. V lost 2 bases and J 2 bases, leaving 10 bases between the germline ends. There are 16 residues in the CDR3. Germline V CDR1 and CDR2: MDHEN, SYDVKM. These data are taken from a study of blood T cells in healthy people across ages. Using a J-beta primer mix together with a sample-barcoded 5' primer, a second PCR was run for roughly 7 to 11 cycles. A 12-random-nucleotide template-switch adaptor tagged each cDNA molecule. Each of the samples gave a minimum of 2.5 million paired-end reads that contained CDR3. TCRdb reanalysed the 5' RACE reads using MiXCR and keeps one entry per CDR3 protein. This sample yields about 640,000 distinct CDR3 sequences, of which roughly 50% are seen a single time; around 37% belongs to the top ten.

The clonotype comes from a man aged 55-75 years in good health. Sequencing used blood. The chain has TRBV28 and TRBJ1-6, with a possible D match to TRBD1 (6 bases). The CDR3 sequence: CASSLGGQTYNSPLHF. The CDR3 DNA reads TGTGCCAGCAGTTTAGGTGGACAGACCTATAATTCACCCCTCCACTTT. Full variable domain (remainder filled in from reference TRBV28 and TRBJ1-6): DVKVTQSSRYLVKRTGEKVFLECVQDMDHENMFWYRQDPGLGLRLIYFSYDVKMKEKGDIPEGYSVSREKKERFSLILESASTNQTSMYLCASSLGGQTYNSPLHFGNGTRLTVT.